This T cell receptor (beta chain) was profiled in a study of TIL therapy for anti-PD-1-resistant metastatic lung cancer. Study as a whole: Median patient age was nearly 55, ranging roughly 35-75 years.

Sequencing used immunoSEQ v3. Sequencing used immunoSEQ multiplex PCR; TCRdb keeps in-frame clones, though not all of them. The sample includes some 37,000 clones, around 70% seen only once; the top ten take 5.7%. Trimming stripped 6 bases from V and 8 bases from J, with 19 bases between. Looked up from germline, CDR1 is MRHNA and CDR2 is SNTAGT. CDR3 length: 15 residues. Specified time point: pre-treatment sample, taken before nivolumab and TIL therapy. The clonotype comes from a person between 25 and 80 years old with non-small cell lung cancer. Specimen: blood, collected at baseline. The V call is TRBV6-4, the J call TRBJ2-2; TRBD2 is a possible D gene (6 bases). CDR3 region: CASSPGLSTSGELFF. The CDR3, as DNA: TGTGCCAGCAGCCCTGGACTAAGCACATCGGGGGAGCTGTTTTTT.